Listed here are 3 T cell receptor beta chains from one sample, sequenced in a study of follicular helper T cells after annual influenza vaccination. Sequenced by immunoSEQ multiplex PCR; TCRdb stores in-frame clones only, minus some. The profile shows 4,800 or so clones, around 90% of them singletons. This sample's time point: 2013-2014 season, 7 days after vaccination. The source material was CXCR5+ CD38- circulating T follicular helper cells from blood, sampled 7 days after influenza vaccination. Indicated subset: circulating Tfh, non-naive CD4+CXCR5+PD-1+ (ICOS+CD38+ or ICOS-CD38-). Receptor source: an adult who received the influenza vaccine.

V is TRBV18 and J is TRBJ1-3; unclear D gene. Germline V gives CDR1 KGHSH, CDR2 LQKENI. V lost 3 bases to trimming and J lost 5 bases, with 20 bases between them. The CDR3 totals 17 residues. The CDR3 nucleotides read TGTGCCAGCTCACCGGTGGATGCGGGCAGTCTGAGAAACACCATATATTTT. Translating it yields CASSPVDAGSLRNTIYF. Looking up the rest from reference TRBV18 and TRBJ1-3 gives the full variable domain: NAGVMQNPRHLVRRRGQEARLRCSPMKGHSHVYWYRQLPEEGLKFMVYLQKENIIDESGMPKERFSAEFPKEGPSILRIQQVVRGDSAAYFCASSPVDAGSLRNTIYFGEGSWLTVV.

This chain uses TRBV9 with TRBJ2-7; D possibly corresponds to TRBD2 (6 bases). V lost 4 bases to trimming and J lost 3 bases, with 17 bases between them. Germline V gene data show CDR1 as SGDLS and CDR2 as YYNGEE. CDR3 size: 15 residues. CDR3 residues: CASSPRRDPYYEQYF. DNA for the CDR3: TGTGCCAGCAGCCCCCGGCGGGATCCATACTACGAGCAGTACTTC.

The CDR3 DNA is TGTGCCAGCAGGCCCGGGACACTTAACACCGGGGAGCTGTTTTTT. Translating it yields CASRPGTLNTGELFF. The rearrangement uses TRBV7-8 and TRBJ2-2, with D possibly matching TRBD1 (6 bases). V was shortened by 6 bases and J by 2 bases, with 13 bases between the two germline ends. This CDR3 contains 15 residues. Germline V gene lookup returns CDR1 SGHVS and CDR2 FQNEAQ.